This paragraph covers one T cell receptor beta chain sequence. This entry belongs to a study of blood T cell repertoires in COVID-19. The overall study: The United States, Italy and Spain were the sources of the acute and convalescent COVID-19 samples. The cDNA or gDNA used as material had been derived from T cells, B-cell-depleted T cells, or PBMCs.

Clinical history as reported by participants underpinned cohort assignment. Recovered Cohort 3 donors showed two negative PCRs, clearance, or symptom resolution. Method: immunoSEQ multiplex PCR; TCRdb's copy keeps in-frame clones and lacks some. The table lists almost 400,000 clones, under 90% of them singletons. The sequence was obtained from a woman aged 25 to 39 who had recovered from COVID-19. Material for sequencing was PBMCs or T cells enriched from blood (not recorded which).

The CDR3, as DNA: TGTGCCAGCAGTTTTCCATCCTATGGCTACACCTTC. Translated: CASSFPSYGYTF. V usage is TRBV28 and J usage is TRBJ1-2, with D hard to call. V dropped 3 bases and J dropped 4 bases, with 6 bases sitting between them. Germline V gives CDR1 MDHEN, CDR2 SYDVKM. This CDR3 region has 12 residues.